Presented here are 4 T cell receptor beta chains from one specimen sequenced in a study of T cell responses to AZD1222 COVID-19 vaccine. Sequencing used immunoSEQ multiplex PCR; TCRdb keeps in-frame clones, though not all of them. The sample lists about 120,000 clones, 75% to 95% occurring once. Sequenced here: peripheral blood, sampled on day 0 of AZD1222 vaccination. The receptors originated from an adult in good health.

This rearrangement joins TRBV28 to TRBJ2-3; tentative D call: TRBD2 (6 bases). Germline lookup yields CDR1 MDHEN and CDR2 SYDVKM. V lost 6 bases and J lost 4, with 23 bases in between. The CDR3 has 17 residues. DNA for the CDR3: TGTGCCAGCAGAGTGGCGCCCATGCTAGCGAGCCCAGATACGCAGTATTTT. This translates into CASRVAPMLASPDTQYF.

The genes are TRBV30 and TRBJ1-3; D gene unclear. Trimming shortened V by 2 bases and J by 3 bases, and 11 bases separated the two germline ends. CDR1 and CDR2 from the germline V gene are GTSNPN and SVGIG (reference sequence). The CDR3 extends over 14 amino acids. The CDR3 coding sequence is TGTGCCTGGAGTACTGCCGGTGGTGGAAACACCATATATTTT. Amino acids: CAWSTAGGGNTIYF. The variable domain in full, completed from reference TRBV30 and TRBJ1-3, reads SQTIHQWPATLVQPVGSPLSLECTVEGTSNPNLYWYRQAAGRGLQLLFYSVGIGQISSEVPQNLSASRPQDRQFILSSKKLLLSDSGFYLCAWSTAGGGNTIYFGEGSWLTVV.

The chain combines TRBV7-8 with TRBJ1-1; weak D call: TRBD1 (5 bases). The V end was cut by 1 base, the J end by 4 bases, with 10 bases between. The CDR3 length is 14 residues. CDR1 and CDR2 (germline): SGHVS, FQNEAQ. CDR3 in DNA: TGTGCCAGCAGCTTAGGGGGCTCGAGCACTGAAGCTTTCTTT. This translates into CASSLGGSSTEAFF. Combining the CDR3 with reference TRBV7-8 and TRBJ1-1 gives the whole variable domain GAGVSQSPRYKVAKRGQDVALRCDPISGHVSLFWYQQALGQGPEFLTYFQNEAQLDKSGLPSDRFFAERPEGSVSTLKIQRTQQEDSAVYLCASSLGGSSTEAFFGQGTRLTVV.

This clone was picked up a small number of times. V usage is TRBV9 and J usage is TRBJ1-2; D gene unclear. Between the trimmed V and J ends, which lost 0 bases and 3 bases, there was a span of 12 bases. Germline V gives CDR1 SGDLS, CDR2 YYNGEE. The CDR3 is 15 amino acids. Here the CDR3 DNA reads TGTGCCAGCAGCGTAGGTCAGTTTCGTGACTATGGCTACACCTTC. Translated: CASSVGQFRDYGYTF.